This T cell receptor (beta chain) was obtained from a study of radiotherapy plus CTLA-4 blockade in lung cancer. About the study: Disease control was achieved by 31% of patients, and objective responses by 18%. Overall study results and limits: Blood saw expansion of tumor-derived TCR clones after radiotherapy plus ipilimumab.

A word on this clone: Its antigen remains unidentified.

The study gave focal radiation plus ipilimumab CTLA-4 blockade to patients with chemo-refractory metastatic non-small-cell lung cancer. The CDR3 sequence is 14 residues long. CDR1 KGHSH and CDR2 LQKENI come from the germline V gene. V shed 3 bases and J shed 4 bases, with 10 bases lying between them. The data were produced by immunoSEQ multiplex PCR, yet TCRdb's version contains in-frame clones alone and is incomplete. Of around 40,000 clones in the sample, 70% to 80% were seen once. This sequence joins TRBV18 and TRBJ2-1; D is possibly TRBD2 (6 bases). The sample here was peripheral blood, taken from a patient treated with radiotherapy plus ipilimumab. This clonotype originated in a human donor with non-small cell lung cancer who had stable disease on radiotherapy plus ipilimumab. The CDR3 DNA follows: TGTGCCAGCTCACCCCCGGAGGGATACAATGAGCAGTTCTTC. Protein product: CASSPPEGYNEQFF.